The 14 T cell receptor beta chains listed next were all sequenced from one sample in a study of CD8 T cells in ankylosing spondylitis (dated by TCRdb to the late 2010s). The library relied on 5' RACE. The run used an Illumina HiSeq 2500. TCRdb reprocessed the public reads (quality trimming at Q25 with fastp, clone calling with MiXCR) and kept in-frame beta chains. Under each unique CDR3 protein, matching rows form one entry showing the most common genes and DNA. The sample table holds some 92,000 distinct CDR3 sequences, of which more than 25% were seen once. About 60% of the sample is taken by the ten largest. Sequences were obtained from blood, either unsorted or a sorted T cell fraction (not recorded which). These receptor sequences come from a male donor with ankylosing spondylitis or in good health (not recorded which).

In this sample, this clonotype turned up many times. The V and J genes are TRBV6-5 and TRBJ1-2, with D tentatively TRBD1 (5 bases). V was pared by 0 bases and J by 6 bases, with 11 bases between. CDR1 and CDR2 (germline): MNHEY, SVGAGI. The CDR3 runs to 14 residues. Written as DNA, the CDR3 is TGTGCCAGCAGTTACTCGGCAGGGCGCCATGGCTACACCTTC. Amino acid sequence: CASSYSAGRHGYTF.

This clonotype was counted a few times. This chain connects TRBV5-1 to TRBJ1-1; D is ambiguous. Trimming removed 0 bases at V and 1 base at J, with 4 bases between. From germline, CDR1 is SGHRS and CDR2 YFSETQ. The CDR3 is made up of 13 amino acids. DNA of the CDR3: TGCGCCAGCAGCTTGGAGAGGAACACTGAAGCTTTCTTT. Amino acids: CASSLERNTEAFF.

This clonotype was detected a few times. The chain recombines TRBV20-1 with TRBJ2-3; unclear D gene. Deletions cut 5 bases from V and 4 bases from J, with 7 bases between. CDR1 is DFQATT, CDR2 SNEGSKA, per germline (reference sequence). This CDR3 has 11 amino acids. CDR3 sequence reads: CSAPLPDTQYF. The CDR3 nucleotides read TGCAGTGCTCCACTCCCAGATACGCAGTATTTT.

This rearrangement joins TRBV21-1 to TRBJ1-2; the table assigns TRBD1, which was not confirmed against the DNA. TRBV21-1 is designated a pseudogene. The CDR3 is made up of 11 amino acids. The CDR3 DNA reads TGTGCCTCCAGGGGAAACTATGGCTACACCTTC. It specifies CASRGNYGYTF.

This rearrangement joins TRBV29-1 to TRBJ1-5; a possible D gene is TRBD1 (6 bases). The CDR3 is 13 residues long. Germline V gene data show CDR1 as SQVTM and CDR2 as ANQGSEA. Deletions cut 5 bases from V and 3 bases from J, with 11 bases between. CDR3 nucleotides: TGCAGCGTTAAAGGGACAAACAATCAGCCCCAGCATTTT. Translated, it gives CSVKGTNNQPQHF.

This clonotype has a handful of counts. The chain recombines TRBV20-1 with TRBJ2-3; TRBD2 is a possible D gene (5 bases). Between the trimmed V and J ends, which lost 3 bases and 7 bases, there was a span of 29 bases. The germline V gene encodes CDR1 DFQATT and CDR2 SNEGSKA (reference sequence). This CDR3 has 18 residues. CDR3 DNA: TGCAGTGCTAGGGGCCCGGGTAGAGGGATAGGGTCCCTTCATACGCAGTATTTT. Translation: CSARGPGRGIGSLHTQYF.

This clonotype was counted ten times or more. V and J are TRBV5-1 and TRBJ1-1; 7 nucleotides line up with TRBD1. Germline V lookup: CDR1 SGHRS, CDR2 YFSETQ. This CDR3 spans 13 amino acids. V lost 0 bases, J lost 11 bases, and 7 bases stayed unmatched. The CDR3 nucleotides read TGCGCCAGCAGCTTGGAGACAGGGCTTACGGCTTTCTTT. Its protein product is CASSLETGLTAFF.

This clonotype was recorded a few times. V gene TRBV20-1 combines with J gene TRBJ2-7, with a weak D call TRBD1 (5 bases). V gave up 0 bases and J gave up 1 base, with 7 bases separating them. Germline CDR1 DFQATT, CDR2 SNEGSKA (reference sequence). The CDR3 contains 13 residues. This CDR3 reads CSARDDSSYEQYV. CDR3 nucleotide sequence: TGCAGTGCTAGAGATGACAGTTCCTACGAGCAGTACGTC.

In this sample, this clonotype turned up a few times. This chain joins TRBV7-2 and TRBJ2-3; D is uncertain. Germline CDR1 and CDR2: SGHTA and FQGNSA. The CDR3 sequence is 15 residues long. V was shortened by 0 bases and J by 4 bases, with 11 bases between the two germline ends. The CDR3 is CASSLAWVRPDTQYF. CDR3 bases: TGTGCCAGCAGCTTAGCTTGGGTCAGGCCAGATACGCAGTATTTT.

The rearrangement joins TRBV4-2 to TRBJ1-1; TRBD1 agrees at 10 bases. The germline CDR1 and CDR2 sequences are LGHNA and YNFKEQ. V lost 5 bases and J lost 6; bases outside the gene matches: 6. The length of the CDR3 is 14 residues. This CDR3 is CASSVPDRGAEAFF. In nucleotides, the CDR3 is TGTGCCAGCAGCGTACCGGACAGGGGGGCTGAAGCTTTCTTT.

The J gene is TRBJ2-7, the V gene TRBV5-1, with 8 bases matching TRBD2. CDR1 is SGHRS, CDR2 YFSETQ, per germline. This CDR3 comprises 13 residues. V lost 7 bases, J lost 0 bases, and 3 bases stayed unmatched. This CDR3 is CASREGSSYEQYF. DNA of the CDR3: TGCGCCAGCCGGGAGGGTTCCTCCTACGAGCAGTACTTC.

A few counts support this clonotype. The V gene is TRBV9, the J gene TRBJ2-6, with D perhaps TRBD1 or TRBD2 (5 bases each). Germline values: CDR1 SGDLS, CDR2 YYNGEE. Between the trimmed V and J ends, which lost 3 bases and 11 bases, there was a span of 9 bases. The CDR3 spans 12 residues. The CDR3 sequence is CASSGQRYVLTF. The CDR3 coding sequence is TGTGCCAGCAGCGGACAGCGGTACGTCCTGACTTTC.

This chain connects TRBV7-2 to TRBJ2-1; 13 bases align to TRBD2. Germline trimming cut 1 base from V and 12 bases from J; bases unmatched to any gene: 12. The length of the CDR3 is 17 residues. Germline V gene lookup returns CDR1 SGHTA and CDR2 FQGNSA. CDR3: CASSLGTRLAGGRGQFF. CDR3 nucleotide sequence: TGTGCCAGCAGCTTAGGAACAAGACTAGCGGGAGGAAGAGGGCAGTTCTTC.

The chain couples TRBV7-9 to TRBJ2-2; D call uncertain. Trimming removed 5 bases at V and 7 bases at J, with 20 bases between. This CDR3 spans 16 amino acids. From germline, CDR1 is SEHNR and CDR2 FQNEAQ (reference sequence). This chain's CDR3 is CASSPPSLLPGGELFF. The CDR3 bases are TGTGCCAGCAGCCCGCCCTCCCTACTCCCGGGCGGGGAGCTGTTTTTT.